This T cell receptor beta chain emerged from a study of blood T cell repertoires in COVID-19. In the study overall: Donors in the United States, Italy and Spain gave samples during acute or convalescent COVID-19.

CDR1 is MNHNS, CDR2 SASEGT, per germline. The CDR3 runs 14 residues. The ends were cut back, 0 bases at V and 3 bases at J, with 8 bases in the middle. Using immunoSEQ multiplex PCR, the repertoire was profiled, and TCRdb retains in-frame clones only, with some absent. The table includes roughly 90,000 clones, over 80% detected once. This clone was counted only a few times. The chain links TRBV6-1 to TRBJ1-2; no clear D. The clonotype originates from a man between 50 and 59 years old with acute or convalescent COVID-19. What was sequenced was peripheral blood. CDR3 residues: CASSEARQDYGYTF. For the CDR3, the DNA is TGTGCCAGCAGTGAAGCTCGGCAGGACTATGGCTACACCTTC.